This is a list of T cell receptor beta chains from one sample in a study of cytomegalovirus exposure and HLA in healthy donors. Only in-frame clones appear in the TCRdb table, and some are missing; sequencing was by immunoSEQ multiplex PCR. The sample records 150,000 to 200,000 clones, about four fifths being singletons. Sequences were obtained from PBMCs. These receptors were collected from a man aged 18 to 35 in good health and CMV-seropositive. Both conserved end residues are part of each CDR3. The D gene is left open where the match is weak. A row's size may be missing; if present it is once, few, many or a size class.

J gene	V gene	clone size	D gene	CDR3 DNA	CDR3 protein
TRBJ1-2	TRBV11-2	NA	NA	TGTGCCAGCAGCGAAGAGGGTTTCGGGAACTATGGCTACACCTTC	CASSEEGFGNYGYTF
TRBJ2-1	TRBV7-3	NA	NA	TGTGCCAGCAGCTTTACAGGGGGGGACTACAATGAGCAGTTCTTC	CASSFTGGDYNEQFF
TRBJ2-3	TRBV5-1	NA	NA	TGCGCCAGCAGCTTGGGGGTAACGGGTGGTGATACGCAGTATTTT	CASSLGVTGGDTQYF
TRBJ2-2	TRBV9	NA	NA	TGTGCCAGCAGCGTAGGGGGCACAGGGATCACCGGGGAGCTGTTTTTT	CASSVGGTGITGELFF
TRBJ1-5	TRBV19	NA	TRBD1	TGTGCCAGTATCGACAGGGCCAATCAGCCCCAGCATTTT	CASIDRANQPQHF
TRBJ1-2	TRBV5-1	once	NA	TGCGCCCCGCGGCCCTATGGCTACACCTTC	CAPRPYGYTF
TRBJ2-1	TRBV28	NA	TRBD2	TGTGCCAGCAGTTCGAGCGGGAGTCAGTATGAGCAGTTCTTC	CASSSSGSQYEQFF
TRBJ1-3	TRBV5-1	NA	NA	TGCGCCAGCAGCTTGGCCCTAGGGGGGGACTCTGGAAACACCATATATTTT	CASSLALGGDSGNTIYF
TRBJ2-2	TRBV6-6	NA	NA	TGTGCCAGCACCCCGGTGGAGGCCGGGGAGCTGTTTTTT	CASTPVEAGELFF
TRBJ1-2	TRBV7-2	NA	TRBD1	TGTGCCAGCAGCTCACAGGGGGCCAACTATGGCTACACCTTC	CASSSQGANYGYTF
TRBJ2-3	TRBV6-1	NA	TRBD2	TGTGCCAGCAGTGTCTCTAGCGGGAGAACCCCAGATACGCAGTATTTT	CASSVSSGRTPDTQYF
TRBJ2-5	TRBV14	NA	NA	TGTGCCAGCAGCCAACGAGAGACCCAGTACTTC	CASSQRETQYF
TRBJ1-5	TRBV19	NA	NA	TGTGCCAGTACCCCCGCGGGGAGCAATCAGCCCCAGCATTTT	CASTPAGSNQPQHF
TRBJ1-2	TRBV30	NA	NA	TGTGCCTGGAAGCACAACTATGGCTACACCTTC	CAWKHNYGYTF
TRBJ2-3	TRBV7-2	NA	NA	TGTGCCAGCAGCTTAGGGGGGGGCGAGAGCACAGATACGCAGTATTTT	CASSLGGGESTDTQYF
TRBJ2-5	TRBV27	NA	NA	TGTGCCAGCAGTCGTAGTGCTCTAGAGACCCAGTACTTC	CASSRSALETQYF
TRBJ2-4	TRBV7-9	NA	TRBD2	TGTGCCAGCAGCTTAGTGGCGGGAGGGCCTGGAATCATTCAGTACTTC	CASSLVAGGPGIIQYF
TRBJ1-2	TRBV2	NA	TRBD1	TGTGCCAGCATTCCGGGACAGACGAACTATGGCTACACCTTC	CASIPGQTNYGYTF
TRBJ2-5	TRBV19	few	TRBD1	TGTGCCAGTAGTTCCGAACAGGGGGCGGTTCGGAAAGAGACCCAGTACTTC	CASSSEQGAVRKETQYF
TRBJ2-3	TRBV5-1	once	NA	TGCGCCAGCAGCCCGGGACTGCCCACAGATACGCAGTATTTT	CASSPGLPTDTQYF
TRBJ2-1	TRBV5-1	NA	NA	TGCGCCAGCAGCATCTCTCAACAGAGACCGGAGCAGTTCTTC	CASSISQQRPEQFF
TRBJ2-7	TRBV6-5	NA	TRBD1	TGTGCCAGCAGTCGGGGGACAGGTAGCTCCTACGAGCAGTACTTC	CASSRGTGSSYEQYF
TRBJ1-2	TRBV29-1	once	NA	TGCAGCGTTGAAGGGTCCGCGGGCTATGGCTACACCTTC	CSVEGSAGYGYTF
TRBJ1-1	TRBV29-1	NA	TRBD1	TGCAGCGGGATACAGGGGACGAACACTGAAGCTTTCTTT	CSGIQGTNTEAFF
TRBJ2-1	TRBV15	NA	NA	TGTGCCACCAGCGGAATGGGGGCTGTGGATGAGCAGTTCTTC	CATSGMGAVDEQFF
TRBJ2-2	TRBV30	NA	TRBD2	TGTGCCTGGGGGAATAGACGGCGATTTACTAGCGGGACTCGAACCGGGGAGCTGTTTTTT	CAWGNRRRFTSGTRTGELFF
TRBJ1-2	TRBV7-2	NA	TRBD1	TGTGCCAGCAGCTTAACGAGACAGGGGGCTGGCTACACCTTC	CASSLTRQGAGYTF
TRBJ1-1	TRBV27	NA	NA	TGTGCCAGCAGTCCCGGGAACACTGAAGCTTTCTTT	CASSPGNTEAFF
TRBJ2-3	TRBV15	few	TRBD2	TGTGCCACCAGCAGAGATCGGCTAGCGGGCACAGATACGCAGTATTTT	CATSRDRLAGTDTQYF
TRBJ1-2	TRBV28	NA	TRBD1	TGTGCCAGCAGTCACAGGGGAGGCTACACCTTC	CASSHRGGYTF
TRBJ2-7	TRBV6-6	once	NA	TGTGCCAGCAGTTACCAGGGGGGATTTTCTCCCGAGCAGTACTTC	CASSYQGGFSPEQYF
TRBJ2-7	TRBV2	few	TRBD2	TGTGCCAGCAGTGAGGTCAAAGGGGAGGGGTACTTC	CASSEVKGEGYF
TRBJ2-1	TRBV7-2	NA	TRBD2	TGTGCCAGCAGCTCCGTCGGCGGGAGAAGGTCCCGTGAGCAGTTCTTC	CASSSVGGRRSREQFF
TRBJ1-1	TRBV28	NA	TRBD1	TGTGCCAGCAATATCAGGGGGCTATCCACTGAAGCTTTCTTT	CASNIRGLSTEAFF
TRBJ1-4	TRBV7-9	NA	TRBD1	TGTGCCAGCAGCTTACTCAGGGGGCGTGATGAAAAACTGTTTTTT	CASSLLRGRDEKLFF
TRBJ2-2	TRBV28	NA	TRBD2	TGTGCCAGCAGTTTTCTTGGGGGAGGGGTACCGGAGCTGTTTTTT	CASSFLGGGVPELFF
TRBJ2-2	TRBV6-1	NA	NA	TGTGCCAGCAGTCCACTAGGCCCGAACACCGGGGAGCTGTTTTTT	CASSPLGPNTGELFF
TRBJ2-7	TRBV29-1	NA	TRBD1	TGCAGCGCCTCCAGGGGACAGGGGGGCGAGCAGTACTTC	CSASRGQGGEQYF
TRBJ2-1	TRBV7-9	NA	TRBD2	TGTGCCAGCAGCCTAGGGACTAGCGGAGACTCCTACAATGAGCAGTTCTTC	CASSLGTSGDSYNEQFF